This is a list of T cell receptor beta chains from one sample in a study of PD-1 blockade in classical Hodgkin lymphoma. Using immunoSEQ multiplex PCR, the repertoire was profiled, and TCRdb retains in-frame clones only, with some absent. This sample has around 50,000 clones, with 80% to 95% found just once. Sequencing was performed on peripheral blood mononuclear cells (PBMCs), taken before the second cycle of nivolumab. Receptors originate from a human donor with classical Hodgkin lymphoma. Each CDR3 is given with its conserved first and last residue. A D gene is named only where the DNA matches it firmly. Rows may omit the clone size; those that give it use once, few, many or a size class.

>TRBJ2-5|.|TRBV6-4|once
TGTGCCAGTTCGGGACGGACCCCTGCAAGAAACTTC
CASSGRTPARNF
>TRBJ1-4|.|TRBV6-5|.
TGTGCCAGCAGTTGGGGCCTTTTTTCAAAACTGTTTTTT
CASSWGLFSKLFF
>TRBJ1-2|TRBD1|TRBV10-3|.
TGTGCCATCAGCGACAGGGGCAACTATGGCTACACCTTC
CAISDRGNYGYTF
>TRBJ1-2|.|TRBV9|.
TGTGCCAGCAGCGACTGGGGTGACTATGGCTACACCTTC
CASSDWGDYGYTF
>TRBJ1-6|.|TRBV16|once
TGTGCCAGCAGCCAATGGGTCCTTGTCGCGGCACCCCTCCACTTT
CASSQWVLVAAPLHF
>TRBJ2-7|TRBD1|TRBV27|.
TGTGCCAGCAGTTTATTGGGGACAGGGGGCCTGTATTCCGAGCAGTACTTC
CASSLLGTGGLYSEQYF
>TRBJ2-3|TRBD1|TRBV29-1|.
TGCAGCGTCGACTGGGTGGTGACAGGGGCTAGAGATACGCAGTATTTT
CSVDWVVTGARDTQYF
>TRBJ1-2|TRBD1|TRBV19|.
TGTGCCAGTAGTATGGGCGGGACAGACTATGGCTACACCTTC
CASSMGGTDYGYTF
>TRBJ2-5|.|TRBV10-2|.
TGCGCCAGCAGTGAGTCGGCCGGGTCGCAAGAGACCCAGTACTTC
CASSESAGSQETQYF
>TRBJ2-1|TRBD2|TRBV5-6|.
TGTGCCAGCAGCCAAACTAGCGGGGGGCCTTTCTACAATGAGCAGTTCTTC
CASSQTSGGPFYNEQFF
>TRBJ1-2|.|TRBV7-9|.
TGTGCCAGCAGCGCGACAGACCTCTATGGCTACACCTTC
CASSATDLYGYTF
>TRBJ1-4|.|TRBV14|.
TGTGCCAGCAGCCAAGATCGTTTTCAGGGACGGGTCGGTGAAAAACTGTTTTTT
CASSQDRFQGRVGEKLFF